These 29 T cell receptor beta chains came from one sample sequenced in a study of blood T cells in healthy people across ages. Next came a second PCR, run for roughly 7 to 12 cycles, which used a sample-barcoded 5' primer along with a J-beta primer mix. In TCRdb, the 5' RACE reads were re-called with MiXCR into one record per CDR3 protein. This table holds roughly 800,000 distinct CDR3 sequences, 20% to 30% found once. This sample also belongs to another study, concerning T cells of mothers and their children.

Sequenced input: blood. The receptors stem from a boy between 5 and 17 years old in good health.

This clonotype was counted only a few times. V is TRBV9 and J is TRBJ2-5, with 8 positions matching TRBD2. Germline V CDR1 and CDR2: SGDLS, YYNGEE. The CDR3 is 14 residues long. Trimming cost V 4 bases and J 3 bases; bases outside gene matches: 5. The CDR3 region is CASSPPTSEETQYF. DNA of the CDR3: TGTGCCAGCAGCCCCCCGACTAGCGAAGAGACCCAGTACTTC.

The chain uses TRBV12-3 or TRBV12-4 and TRBJ1-4; D remains ambiguous. The V end lost 3 bases, the J end lost 8 bases, and 7 bases lay between the germline ends. The CDR3 spans 12 residues. CDR3 sequence: CASSLRVEKLFF. Written as DNA, the CDR3 is TGTGCCAGCAGTTTGAGGGTGGAAAAACTGTTTTTT.

The rearrangement joins TRBV7-8 to TRBJ2-7; tentatively, D is TRBD1 (5 bases). From germline, CDR1 is SGHVS and CDR2 FQNEAQ. Trimming cost V 5 bases and J 2 bases, with 7 bases left between them. This CDR3 spans 12 amino acids. The CDR3 bases are TGTGCCAGCAGCATGACAGCCTACGAGCAGTACTTC. This gives the protein CASSMTAYEQYF. Based on the CDR3 plus reference TRBV7-8 and TRBJ2-7, the full variable domain is GAGVSQSPRYKVAKRGQDVALRCDPISGHVSLFWYQQALGQGPEFLTYFQNEAQLDKSGLPSDRFFAERPEGSVSTLKIQRTQQEDSAVYLCASSMTAYEQYFGPGTRLTVT.

A few counts support this clonotype. This sequence joins TRBV7-3 and TRBJ2-1; D is undetermined. Trimming stripped 0 bases from V and 7 bases from J, with 13 bases between. The CDR3 totals 15 residues. CDR1 SGHTA and CDR2 FQGTGA come from the germline V gene. As DNA, the CDR3 is TGTGCCAGCAGCTTAACTAGTACGGGTCGGAATGAGCAGTTCTTC. It is translated as CASSLTSTGRNEQFF.

Remarks on this clonotype: A junction boundary mismatches the germline segment, possibly from a read error. The chain uses TRBV15 and TRBJ2-6; D call uncertain. In germline, CDR1 is LNHNV, CDR2 YYDKDF (reference sequence). CDR3 length: 16 amino acids. The CDR3 loop is CASSRDAWTGANVLTF. The CDR3 DNA follows: TGTGCCTCCAGCAGAGATGCCTGGACTGGGGCCAACGTCCTGACTTTC. The full variable domain, in which reference TRBV15 and TRBJ2-6 provide the parts outside the CDR3, is DAMVIQNPRYQVTQFGKPVTLSCSQTLNHNVMYWYQQKSSQAPKLLFHYYDKDFNNEADTPDNFQSRRPNTSFCFLDIRSPGLGDTAMYLCASSRDAWTGANVLTFGAGSRLTVL.

This sequence joins TRBV15 and TRBJ2-5; tentatively, D is TRBD1 (7 bases). The CDR3 contains 15 residues. Germline-derived CDR1 and CDR2 are LNHNV and YYDKDF (reference sequence). Trimming removed 5 bases at V and 0 bases at J, with 13 bases between. The CDR3 loop is CATSRGTDNQETQYF. The CDR3 DNA reads TGTGCCACCAGCCGCGGGACAGACAACCAAGAGACCCAGTACTTC.

The chain carries TRBV4-3 and TRBJ1-3, with D unresolved. The CDR3 has 16 amino acids. The ends were cut back, 1 base at V and 0 bases at J, with 10 bases in the middle. Germline V lookup: CDR1 LGHNA, CDR2 YSLEER. DNA for the CDR3: TGCGCCAGCAGCCAAGTTATGTCTTACTCTGGAAACACCATATATTTT. It is translated as CASSQVMSYSGNTIYF.

This clonotype came up a few times. The rearrangement joins TRBV4-2 to TRBJ2-2; 10 bases are shared with TRBD2. Germline CDR1 and CDR2: LGHNA and YNFKEQ. This CDR3 spans 18 amino acids. Germline trimming cut 3 bases from V and 4 bases from J; bases unmatched to any gene: 11. The CDR3 spells CASSHISLAGVSTGELFF. CDR3 coding DNA: TGTGCCAGCAGCCACATTTCCCTAGCGGGGGTGAGCACCGGGGAGCTGTTTTTT.

This clonotype turned up a few times. The genes are TRBV4-1 and TRBJ2-5, with 9 bases aligning to TRBD2. V lost 1 base, J lost 3 bases, and 9 bases stayed unmatched. Germline-derived CDR1 and CDR2 are MGHRA and YSYEKL. The CDR3 consists of 17 residues. CDR3 sequence reads: CASSQAQTSGPKETQYF. CDR3 DNA sequence: TGCGCCAGCAGCCAAGCCCAGACTAGCGGCCCGAAAGAGACCCAGTACTTC.

The V and J genes are TRBV14 and TRBJ1-2; the D is unclear. The V gene's germline CDR1 is SGHDN and CDR2 FVKESK. The CDR3 length is 14 residues. V dropped 2 bases and J dropped 5 bases, with 12 bases sitting between them. In DNA, the CDR3 is TGTGCCAGCAGCCAATTCGGGCAGGAATATGGCTACACCTTC. It is translated as CASSQFGQEYGYTF.

This clonotype was seen only a few times. The chain uses TRBV29-1 and TRBJ2-7, with TRBD1 as a possible D gene (5 bases). CDR1 is SQVTM and CDR2 is ANQGSEA in the germline V gene. The CDR3 loop spans 13 amino acids. With 4 bases removed from V and 1 base from J, the gap between germline ends came to 11 bases. The chain's CDR3 is CSVGGDSSYEQYF. Here the CDR3 DNA reads TGCAGCGTTGGAGGAGACAGTTCCTACGAGCAGTACTTC.

The sample holds a few counts of this clonotype. This sequence joins TRBV27 and TRBJ2-2; 9 bases agree with TRBD1. The trim removed 5 bases at V and 6 bases at J, leaving 13 bases unmatched. Germline lookup yields CDR1 MNHEY and CDR2 SMNVEV (reference sequence). The CDR3 length is 17 residues. The CDR3 here is CASSPRRDRVSPGELFF. CDR3 in DNA: TGTGCCAGCAGTCCGCGTAGGGACAGGGTTTCCCCCGGGGAGCTGTTTTTT.

Comments on this clonotype: A much larger clone lies one base from this, so it may be a read error. The chain joins TRBV29-1 to TRBJ2-7; 8 positions agree with TRBD2. Germline V CDR1 and CDR2: SQVTM, ANQGSEA. This CDR3 has 16 amino acids. The CDR3 DNA is TGCAGCGTTGAAAATGGGACTAGTTTTCGCCAACTCGAGCTGTACTTC. Translating it yields CSVENGTSFRQLELYF.

There are a few counts of this clonotype. The V gene is TRBV5-1, the J gene TRBJ2-3; 8 bases map to TRBD1. CDR3 length: 15 amino acids. The germline V gene has CDR1 SGHRS and CDR2 YFSETQ. J lost 0 bases, V lost 5 bases, and 5 bases had no gene match. CDR3 sequence (DNA): TGCGCCAGCAGAAAAAACAGGGGGAGCACAGATACGCAGTATTTT. It specifies CASRKNRGSTDTQYF.

This clonotype came up a few times. The rearrangement joins TRBV12-3 or TRBV12-4 to TRBJ2-3; 11 positions agree with TRBD2. The CDR3 runs to 16 residues. Trimming took 6 bases from V and 4 from J; bases not matched to a gene: 9. The CDR3 DNA reads TGTGCCAGCAGCTCGCTAGCGGGGGGTCCTCCAGATACGCAGTATTTT. Protein sequence: CASSSLAGGPPDTQYF.

The chain employs TRBV2 and TRBJ1-1, with a possible D match to TRBD1 (5 bases). There are 14 residues in the CDR3. Between the trimmed V and J ends, which lost 6 bases and 5 bases, there was a span of 16 bases. Per the germline V gene, CDR1 is SNHLY and CDR2 is FYNNEI. The chain's CDR3 is CASSQTEGWTEAFF. In DNA, the CDR3 is TGTGCCAGCAGCCAAACGGAGGGGTGGACTGAAGCTTTCTTT.

The chain links TRBV29-1 to TRBJ1-2; no firm D call. Trimming cost V 4 bases and J 6 bases, with 9 bases left between them. This CDR3 has 11 residues. Germline lookup yields CDR1 SQVTM and CDR2 ANQGSEA. The CDR3 reads CSVVLVDGYTF. CDR3 coding DNA: TGCAGCGTTGTTTTGGTGGATGGCTACACCTTC.

Only a few counts were recorded for this clonotype. V usage is TRBV3-1 and J usage is TRBJ2-6; D is possibly TRBD2 (5 bases). The V end was cut by 3 bases, the J end by 4 bases, with 16 bases between. Germline values: CDR1 LGHDT, CDR2 YNNKEL (reference sequence). The CDR3 sequence is 17 residues long. Written as DNA, the CDR3 is TGTGCCAGCAGCCATGGGCAGCCGGGGTCGGGGGCCAACGTCCTGACTTTC. This gives the protein CASSHGQPGSGANVLTF.

In regard to this clonotype: A junction boundary mismatches the germline segment, possibly from a read error. This chain uses TRBV7-3 with TRBJ2-3; D might be TRBD1 (5 bases). In germline, CDR1 is SGHTA, CDR2 FQGTGA. The CDR3 length is 14 residues. The CDR3 is CASSKAGLADAQYF. CDR3 DNA: TGTGCCAGCAGCAAAGCAGGGTTGGCAGATGCGCAGTATTTT.

This clonotype was detected only a few times. The chain joins TRBV5-4 to TRBJ1-2; TRBD1 matches 7 bases. CDR3 length equals 12 residues. Trimming at V came to 4 bases and at J to 3 bases, leaving 0 bases not matched to a gene. CDR1 is SGHNT, CDR2 YYREEE, per germline (reference sequence). CDR3 in DNA: TGTGCCAGCAGCGGGACAGACTATGGCTACACCTTC. It encodes CASSGTDYGYTF.

This clonotype was recorded a few times. The chain uses TRBV18 and TRBJ2-1; 9 nucleotides align to TRBD1. V lost 5 bases and J lost 1; bases outside the gene matches: 3. Germline values: CDR1 KGHSH, CDR2 LQKENI. The length of the CDR3 is 15 residues. The CDR3 DNA reads TGTGCCAGCTCAAGGGACAGGGTGTCCTACAATGAGCAGTTCTTC. Amino acid sequence: CASSRDRVSYNEQFF.

This clonotype was counted between two and nine times. The chain links TRBV5-1 to TRBJ2-7; maybe TRBD1 (6 bases). Per the germline V gene, CDR1 is SGHRS and CDR2 is YFSETQ. There are 14 residues in the CDR3. V lost 1 base to trimming and J lost 6 bases, with 14 bases between them. This chain's CDR3 is CASSLNRVGLEQYF. As DNA, the CDR3 is TGCGCCAGCAGCTTGAACAGGGTTGGGCTCGAGCAGTACTTC.

The chain recombines TRBV13 with TRBJ2-1; D ambiguous. V gave up 5 bases and J gave up 9 bases, with 20 bases separating them. Germline V lookup: CDR1 PRHDT, CDR2 FYEKMQ (reference sequence). This CDR3 comprises 15 residues. CDR3 loop: CASSQFSRALSEQFF. The CDR3 DNA is TGTGCCAGCAGCCAGTTCTCTCGGGCGCTGAGTGAGCAGTTCTTC.

V usage is TRBV7-9 and J usage is TRBJ1-4, with D hard to call. In germline, CDR1 is SEHNR, CDR2 FQNEAQ (reference sequence). The CDR3 runs 13 residues. Trimming took off 7 bases at V and 8 bases at J, with 14 bases between the two ends. The CDR3 here is CASTDFPMEKLFF. The CDR3 DNA sequence: TGTGCCAGCACGGACTTCCCAATGGAAAAACTGTTTTTT.

The J gene is TRBJ1-6, the V gene TRBV20-1; tentative D call: TRBD1 (5 bases). With 3 bases removed from V and 0 bases from J, the gap between germline ends came to 12 bases. Germline CDR1 is DFQATT and CDR2 is SNEGSKA (reference sequence). The CDR3 has 16 amino acids. The CDR3 reads CSASKQESSYNSPLHF. CDR3 bases: TGCAGTGCTAGTAAACAGGAGAGCTCCTATAATTCACCCCTCCACTTT.

This clonotype was seen a few times. The rearrangement links TRBV28 to TRBJ1-2; D not certain. Trimming took 3 bases from V and 4 from J, leaving 6 bases between them. Germline values: CDR1 MDHEN, CDR2 SYDVKM. CDR3 size: 12 residues. The CDR3 DNA follows: TGTGCCAGCAGTTTGATGAGCTATGGCTACACCTTC. Translated: CASSLMSYGYTF.

This clonotype was observed at least ten times. This chain uses TRBV5-1 with TRBJ2-5; the D gene is possibly TRBD1 (8 bases). The V end was cut by 4 bases, the J end by 2 bases, with 15 bases between. CDR3 length: 15 residues. Germline CDR1 and CDR2: SGHRS and YFSETQ. DNA for the CDR3: TGCGCCAGCAGCCGGGGGGACAGGCAACAAGAGACCCAGTACTTC. It is translated as CASSRGDRQQETQYF.

This clonotype was detected a few times. V and J are TRBV12-3 or TRBV12-4 and TRBJ1-5; weak D call: TRBD1 (5 bases). V lost 3 bases and J lost 6, with 12 bases in between. The CDR3 runs 14 residues. CDR3 amino acids: CASSLGEESQPQHF. DNA of the CDR3: TGTGCCAGCAGTTTGGGGGAAGAAAGTCAGCCCCAGCATTTT.

The rearrangement joins TRBV5-4 to TRBJ2-5; D is undetermined. CDR3 size: 14 residues. The V and J ends lost 2 bases and 0 bases respectively, with 8 bases between them. The germline CDR1 and CDR2 sequences are SGHNT and YYREEE (reference sequence). The CDR3 protein is CASSLVTNQETQYF. Here the CDR3 DNA reads TGTGCCAGCAGCTTAGTCACGAACCAAGAGACCCAGTACTTC.